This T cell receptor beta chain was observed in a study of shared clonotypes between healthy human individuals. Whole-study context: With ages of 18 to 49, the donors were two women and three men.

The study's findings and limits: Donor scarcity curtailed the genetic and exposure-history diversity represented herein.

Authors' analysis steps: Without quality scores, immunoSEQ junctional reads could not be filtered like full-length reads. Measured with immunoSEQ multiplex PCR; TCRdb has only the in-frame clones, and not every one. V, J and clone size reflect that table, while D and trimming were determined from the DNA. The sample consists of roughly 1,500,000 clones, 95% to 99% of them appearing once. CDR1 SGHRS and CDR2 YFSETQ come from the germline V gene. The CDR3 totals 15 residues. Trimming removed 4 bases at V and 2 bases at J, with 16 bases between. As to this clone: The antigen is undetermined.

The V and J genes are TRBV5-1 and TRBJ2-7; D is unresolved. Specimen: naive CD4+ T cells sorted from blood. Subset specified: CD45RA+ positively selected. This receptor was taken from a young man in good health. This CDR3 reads CASSPTRGRTYEQYF. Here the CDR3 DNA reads TGCGCCAGCAGCCCCACGCGCGGTCGTACCTACGAGCAGTACTTC.